These 19 T cell receptor beta chains were sequenced from one sample in a study of read filtering for tumor transcriptome and immune sequencing. This library used around 0.4 ug RNA and molecular barcoded adaptors spanning alpha/delta and beta/gamma chains. TCRdb used MiXCR to reprocess the reads, holding one entry per CDR3 protein. The data hold 45,000 to 50,000 distinct CDR3 sequences, with approximately 12% observed a single time. Sequencing input: a population of CD138-negative cells sorted from bone marrow. The receptors derive from a donor aged 40 or over with multiple myeloma.

In this sample, this clonotype turned up many times. This chain links TRBV2 with TRBJ2-3; D not resolved. Trimming left V 11 bases short and J 6 bases short, with 12 bases between. Germline values: CDR1 SNHLY, CDR2 FYNNEI. This CDR3 is built from 11 residues. The CDR3 sequence: CAGGSEDTQYF. The CDR3 DNA is TGTGCCGGCGGTAGTGAGGATACGCAGTATTTT.

This clonotype was observed many times. A junction end diverges from the germline sequence, so it may reflect a read error. The chain joins TRBV7-9 to TRBJ2-5; possibly TRBD1 for D (6 bases). This CDR3 has 14 amino acids. The germline V gene has CDR1 SEHNR and CDR2 FQNEAQ (reference sequence). The CDR3 DNA follows: TGTGCCAGCAGTTTAGGGGGTGTAGGAGAGACCCAGTACTTC. Its protein is CASSLGGVGETQYF.

For this clonotype: It is unclear where the CDR3 begins or ends on the DNA, so no DNA is shown, and the CDR3 is as TCRdb lists it. The chain links TRBV29-1 to TRBJ2-1; TRBD1 is taken as the D call from the table, unchecked against the DNA. The CDR3 region is 14 residues in length, termini included. Germline V CDR1 and CDR2: SQVTM, ANQGSEA. The CDR3 here is CSVGAGSSYNGQLF.

This clonotype was seen a handful of times. A much larger clone differs from this one at a single base, so this may be a read error. This chain connects TRBV5-6 to TRBJ1-1; no firm D call. The CDR3 has 11 amino acids. From germline, CDR1 is SGHDT and CDR2 YYEEEE. The CDR3 nucleotides are TGTGCCAGCAGCTTGGTTGGTGAAGCTGTCTTT. Protein sequence: CASSLVGEAVF.

This clonotype was picked up many times. J is TRBJ2-7 and V is TRBV20-1; D not certain. The CDR3 is 12 amino acids. Germline V gene sequence: CDR1 DFQATT, CDR2 SNEGSKA (reference sequence). V lost 5 bases and J 6 bases, leaving 14 bases between the germline ends. This CDR3 reads CSAEGQLGEQYF. In nucleotides, the CDR3 is TGCAGTGCTGAAGGGCAGTTAGGCGAGCAGTACTTC.

In this sample, this clonotype turned up many times. The chain carries TRBV14 and TRBJ2-3, with 9 bases lining up with TRBD2. After removal of 2 bases from V and 1 base from J, the junction contained 4 bases not matched to a gene. The germline CDR1 and CDR2 sequences are SGHDN and FVKESK. The CDR3 loop spans 16 amino acids. CDR3 in DNA: TGTGCCAGCAGCCAAAATAGCGGGAGAGGCACAGATACGCAGTATTTT. Protein: CASSQNSGRGTDTQYF.

This clonotype turned up a few times. The chain links TRBV7-3 to TRBJ2-3; TRBD1 matches at 9 bases. Looked up from germline, CDR1 is SGHTA and CDR2 is FQGTGA. J lost 3 bases, V lost 3 bases, and 1 base had no gene match. The CDR3 spans 14 residues. The CDR3 reads CASSLGTGTDTQYF. The CDR3 region has the DNA TGTGCCAGCAGCTTGGGGACAGGGACAGATACGCAGTATTTT. Together with reference TRBV7-3 and TRBJ2-3, the CDR3 gives the full variable domain: GAGVSQTPSNKVTEKGKYVELRCDPISGHTALYWYRQSLGQGPEFLIYFQGTGAADDSGLPNDRFFAVRPEGSVSTLKIQRTERGDSAVYLCASSLGTGTDTQYFGPGTRLTVL.

Details on this clonotype: The CDR3 end shows no conserved phenylalanine or tryptophan, and so a read error is likely. This chain joins TRBV10-2 and TRBJ2-1; 11 bases line up with TRBD2. CDR1 WSHSY and CDR2 SAAADI come from the germline V gene. The CDR3 totals 14 residues. The CDR3 here is CVSRFSGRVDEQFL. Written as DNA, the CDR3 is TGCGTCAGCCGATTTAGCGGGAGGGTCGATGAGCAGTTCCTC.

This clonotype was counted ten times or more. The chain combines TRBV12-3 or TRBV12-4 with TRBJ2-1; 7 nucleotides line up with TRBD2. This CDR3 spans 19 amino acids. V lost 0 bases and J lost 0; bases outside the gene matches: 11. CDR3 in DNA: TGTGCCAGCAGTTTAGCTGGCCTAGCGGCCCTCAGCTCCTACAATGAGCAGTTCTTC. Translated, it gives CASSLAGLAALSSYNEQFF.

This clonotype occurred many times. This rearrangement joins TRBV29-1 to TRBJ2-2; D is unclear. Germline V gene lookup returns CDR1 SQVTM and CDR2 ANQGSEA. The CDR3 loop spans 12 amino acids. The germline V and J ends were trimmed by 4 bases and 4 bases, with 7 bases remaining between them. The CDR3 protein is CSVVRPTGELFF. The CDR3 nucleotides are TGCAGCGTTGTAAGGCCCACCGGGGAGCTGTTTTTT.

This rearrangement joins TRBV7-3 to TRBJ2-1, with D possibly being TRBD2 (5 bases). V was shortened by 5 bases and J by 7 bases, with 27 bases between the two germline ends. Germline loops: CDR1 SGHTA, CDR2 FQGTGA. The CDR3 runs 18 residues. The DNA of the CDR3 is TGTGCCAGCAGCCCAGATCGGGGAATAGGGAAGGGCGAGAATGAGCAGTTCTTC. This gives the protein CASSPDRGIGKGENEQFF. The variable domain in full, completed from reference TRBV7-3 and TRBJ2-1, reads GAGVSQTPSNKVTEKGKYVELRCDPISGHTALYWYRQSLGQGPEFLIYFQGTGAADDSGLPNDRFFAVRPEGSVSTLKIQRTERGDSAVYLCASSPDRGIGKGENEQFFGPGTRLTVL.

This clonotype has ten or more counts. The chain employs TRBV27 and TRBJ2-1; weak D call: TRBD1 (6 bases). V shed 2 bases and J shed 2 bases, with 13 bases lying between them. The CDR3 consists of 16 residues. Germline CDR1 MNHEY, CDR2 SMNVEV (reference sequence). The CDR3 here is CASSLKTGPPYNEQFF. The CDR3 DNA is TGTGCCAGCAGTTTAAAGACAGGCCCCCCCTACAATGAGCAGTTCTTC.

This clonotype was observed a single time. The chain recombines TRBV12-3 or TRBV12-4 with TRBJ2-2; 9 positions agree with TRBD1. The CDR3 is 14 residues long. Trimming cost V 5 bases and J 6 bases; bases outside gene matches: 4. The CDR3, as DNA: TGTGCCAGCAGTCTTTGGACAGGGGCCGGGGAGCTGTTTTTT. Amino acids: CASSLWTGAGELFF.

This clonotype was detected a few times. The conserved phenylalanine or tryptophan is not found at the CDR3 terminus, so this likely reflects a read error. The V call is TRBV14, the J call TRBJ2-2; 7 bases map to TRBD2. With V trimmed by 4 bases and J by 5 bases, 4 bases remained unmatched. This CDR3 contains 14 residues. CDR1 and CDR2 (germline): SGHDN, FVKESK. The CDR3 DNA follows: TGTGCCAGCAGCCTATCAGCGGGAACCGGGGAGCTGTTTTTA. Its protein product is CASSLSAGTGELFL.

Of note for this clonotype: This CDR3 is missing its conserved last phenylalanine or tryptophan, likely due to a read error. V usage is TRBV4-1 and J usage is TRBJ2-7, with D possibly called TRBD1 or TRBD2 (5 bases each). The germline gives CDR1 MGHRA, CDR2 YSYEKL. The CDR3 spans 16 residues. V was shortened by 8 bases and J by 0 bases, with 20 bases between the two germline ends. CDR3 sequence reads: CASGLALTAHSYEQYL. The CDR3 DNA reads TGCGCCAGCGGCCTAGCCCTGACAGCCCACTCCTACGAGCAGTACCTC.

This clonotype was seen a handful of times. One base away lies a much larger clone, so this may be a sequencing read error. It is likely a read error, because the conserved phenylalanine at the end of the CDR3 is missing. The chain has TRBV20-1 and TRBJ1-1, with unresolved D. From germline, CDR1 is DFQATT and CDR2 SNEGSKA (reference sequence). The CDR3 totals 15 residues. The germline V and J ends were trimmed by 2 bases and 1 base, with 14 bases remaining between them. DNA of the CDR3: TGCAGTGCTAGAAAGGCCTGGTCGGGGAACACTGAAGCTTTCCTT. Protein product: CSARKAWSGNTEAFL.

This clonotype is medium-sized. Mismatch with germline at one junction end may stem from a read error. This sequence joins TRBV7-7 and TRBJ2-1, with 10 bases identical to TRBD1. The V gene's germline CDR1 is SSHAT and CDR2 FNYEAQ (reference sequence). The length of the CDR3 is 15 residues. CDR3 region: CASSFAQDRGYEQFF. CDR3 DNA sequence: TGTGCTAGCAGCTTTGCCCAGGACAGGGGGTATGAGCAGTTCTTC.

This clonotype was picked up many times. The V call is TRBV11-2, the J call TRBJ2-1, with D maybe TRBD2 (6 bases). V was cut by 5 bases and J by 4 bases, with 15 bases left in between. CDR3 length equals 15 residues. Per the germline V gene, CDR1 is SGHAT and CDR2 is FQNNGV. This CDR3 is CASSLLGRQYNEQFF. CDR3 DNA sequence: TGTGCCAGCAGCCTACTCGGGAGACAGTACAATGAGCAGTTCTTC.

The chain has TRBV7-2 and TRBJ2-1, with D possibly matching TRBD1 (6 bases). V was pared by 0 bases and J by 5 bases, with 14 bases between. Germline lookup yields CDR1 SGHTA and CDR2 FQGNSA. The CDR3 loop spans 16 amino acids. The CDR3 sequence is CASSLAGTGTNNEQFF. Written as DNA, the CDR3 is TGTGCCAGCAGCTTAGCGGGGACCGGGACAAACAATGAGCAGTTCTTC.